One and the same sample provided the 24 T cell receptor beta chains below, sequenced in a study of blood T cell repertoires in COVID-19. Here immunoSEQ multiplex PCR was the method, and the copy in TCRdb shows in-frame clones only, minus some. The top ten hold approximately 3.5% of the sample, which has about 170,000 clones, around nine tenths seen once. Input material: peripheral blood. These receptors were taken from a man between 65 and 85 years old with acute or convalescent COVID-19.

CDR3 sequence: CASSTSSGTGPLGGYGYTF. CDR3 nucleotides: TGTGCCAGCTCAACCTCGTCCGGGACAGGGCCCTTAGGCGGCTATGGCTACACCTTC. The chain joins TRBV18 to TRBJ1-2; TRBD1 aligns across 9 bases. This CDR3 is built from 19 residues. Germline V gene lookup returns CDR1 KGHSH and CDR2 LQKENI. V shed 5 bases and J 4 bases; nucleotides not matched to a gene: 20.

This chain connects TRBV9 to TRBJ2-3; TRBD1 matches 8 bases. CDR1 SGDLS and CDR2 YYNGEE come from the germline V gene. CDR3 length: 15 residues. The V gene end was trimmed by 3 bases and the J gene end by 0 bases; junction bases not matched to a gene: 3. Here the CDR3 reads CASSARGPSTDTQYF. CDR3 sequence (DNA): TGTGCCAGCAGCGCCAGGGGGCCTAGCACAGATACGCAGTATTTT.

The gene calls are TRBV6-5 and TRBJ2-1; TRBD2 matches at 7 bases. CDR1 is MNHEY, CDR2 SVGAGI, per germline. The CDR3 spans 15 residues. With V trimmed by 0 bases and J by 6 bases, 5 bases remained unmatched. This CDR3 reads CASSYSAGSSNEQFF. The CDR3 DNA sequence: TGTGCCAGCAGTTACTCAGCGGGGTCTTCCAATGAGCAGTTCTTC.

The genes are TRBV30 and TRBJ2-3, with 8 bases aligning to TRBD2. The CDR3 extends over 13 amino acids. Looked up from germline, CDR1 is GTSNPN and CDR2 is SVGIG (reference sequence). The V segment lost 2 bases and the J segment 7 bases; nucleotides outside the gene matches: 5. CDR3 sequence (DNA): TGTGCCTGGAGTAACAGCGGGAGAAATACGCAGTATTTT. Translation: CAWSNSGRNTQYF.

V and J are TRBV30 and TRBJ2-3; 8 bases line up with TRBD2. Germline trimming cut 0 bases from V and 6 bases from J; bases unmatched to any gene: 17. CDR3 length equals 18 residues. Germline values: CDR1 GTSNPN, CDR2 SVGIG (reference sequence). The CDR3 reads CAWSVGRTSSPGSDTQYF. CDR3 DNA sequence: TGTGCCTGGAGTGTAGGAAGGACTAGCTCGCCGGGGTCTGATACGCAGTATTTT.

The chain has TRBV23-1 and TRBJ2-3, with 9 bases matching TRBD1. TRBV23-1 counts as an open reading frame of uncertain function. This CDR3 spans 16 amino acids. V was pared by 10 bases and J by 3 bases, with 14 bases of the junction left unmatched. In DNA form, the CDR3 reads TGCGCCACCAACCCCCGGGACAGGGATGTAACAGATACGCAGTATTTT. This translates into CATNPRDRDVTDTQYF.

The CDR3 coding sequence is TGTGCCAGCAGCAAACGGCTAGCGGGAGGGTCCTACGAGCAGTACTTC. Translated, it gives CASSKRLAGGSYEQYF. This chain uses TRBV21-1 with TRBJ2-7; TRBD2, the table's D call, was not compared with the DNA. TRBV21-1 is assigned pseudogene status. CDR3 length: 16 residues.

The chain is built from TRBV5-1 and TRBJ2-5, with D perhaps matching TRBD1 (6 bases). This CDR3 has 15 residues. The V gene lost 7 bases and the J gene lost 1 base, with 17 bases spanning the gap. In germline, CDR1 is SGHRS, CDR2 YFSETQ. CDR3 in DNA: TGCGCCAGCGTAAAGGCAGGGGCCACCCAAGAGACCCAGTACTTC. It yields the protein CASVKAGATQETQYF.

The chain combines TRBV7-9 with TRBJ2-7, with 9 bases identical to TRBD1. The germline V gene encodes CDR1 SEHNR and CDR2 FQNEAQ (reference sequence). CDR3 length: 16 residues. V lost 1 base to trimming and J lost 0 bases; unmatched junction nucleotides: 4. The CDR3 loop reads CASSLGGQGFSYEQYF. The CDR3 DNA sequence: TGTGCCAGCAGCTTAGGGGGACAGGGATTCTCCTACGAGCAGTACTTC. Full variable domain (missing parts from reference TRBV7-9 and TRBJ2-7): DTGVSQNPRHKITKRGQNVTFRCDPISEHNRLYWYRQTLGQGPEFLTYFQNEAQLEKSRLLSDRFSAERPKGSFSTLEIQRTEQGDSAMYLCASSLGGQGFSYEQYFGPGTRLTVT.

The chain recombines TRBV27 with TRBJ2-2, with TRBD1 identical over 8 bases. CDR3 size: 16 residues. Germline CDR1 reads MNHEY; CDR2 reads SMNVEV (reference sequence). J was trimmed by 4 bases and V by 7 bases; bases with no gene match: 11. Here the CDR3 reads CASTLYTGGITGELFF. CDR3 DNA sequence: TGTGCCAGCACACTTTATACAGGGGGGATCACCGGGGAGCTGTTTTTT.

The chain has TRBV4-2 and TRBJ2-1, with 12 positions matching TRBD2. Germline CDR1 LGHNA, CDR2 YNFKEQ. The CDR3 totals 16 residues. J was trimmed by 6 bases and V by 4 bases; bases with no gene match: 7. The CDR3 bases are TGTGCCAGCAGCCGGCTGACTAGCGGGAGTCTCAATGAGCAGTTCTTC. This codes for CASSRLTSGSLNEQFF.

The chain recombines TRBV7-8 with TRBJ2-1; 7 nucleotides line up with TRBD2. Unmatched junction bases numbered 5, after V lost 5 bases and J lost 10 bases. This CDR3 region has 12 residues. Germline V gene data show CDR1 as SGHVS and CDR2 as FQNEAQ. The CDR3 DNA follows: TGTGCCAGCAGCCAAGACGGGGGGGAGCAGTTCTTC. Its translation: CASSQDGGEQFF.

The chain recombines TRBV28 with TRBJ1-2, with 7 bases identical to TRBD1. V shed 6 bases and J 4 bases; nucleotides not matched to a gene: 11. This CDR3 spans 15 amino acids. The germline V gene encodes CDR1 MDHEN and CDR2 SYDVKM. The DNA of the CDR3 is TGTGCCAGCAGCCCGAGGGGGCCTGGCAGCTATGGCTACACCTTC. This gives the protein CASSPRGPGSYGYTF.

The chain couples TRBV28 to TRBJ1-1; TRBD1 aligns across 7 bases. J gave up 5 bases and V 5 bases, and 11 bases lay outside the gene matches. Germline V gene sequence: CDR1 MDHEN, CDR2 SYDVKM. The CDR3 sequence is 15 residues long. CDR3 sequence (DNA): TGTGCCAGCAGTCCCGGGACAGCTCACGGGACTGAAGCTTTCTTT. Amino acid sequence: CASSPGTAHGTEAFF.

This chain connects TRBV6-1 to TRBJ1-2; 8 nucleotides align to TRBD1. Losses at the gene ends were 3 bases for V and 6 bases for J; bases not matched to a gene: 6. This CDR3 spans 14 amino acids. The germline gives CDR1 MNHNS, CDR2 SASEGT. CDR3 DNA: TGTGCCAGCAGTGATCCCCCGGGACAGGATGGCTACACCTTC. Translating it yields CASSDPPGQDGYTF.

J is TRBJ1-4 and V is TRBV5-8; D uncertain. The CDR3 consists of 16 residues. V was cut by 4 bases and J by 3 bases, with 16 bases left in between. Germline assignment: CDR1 SGHTS and CDR2 YDEGEE. The CDR3 spells CASSPTRPAANEKLFF. Written as DNA, the CDR3 is TGTGCCAGCAGCCCAACCCGGCCAGCGGCTAATGAAAAACTGTTTTTT.

The chain recombines TRBV7-3 with TRBJ1-6; 7 positions match TRBD1. J lost 8 bases, V lost 4 bases, and 2 bases had no gene match. There are 13 residues in the CDR3. From germline, CDR1 is SGHTA and CDR2 FQGTGA. This CDR3 reads CASSSTGDSPLHF. DNA of the CDR3: TGTGCCAGCAGCTCCACAGGGGATTCACCCCTCCACTTT.

This chain uses TRBV28 with TRBJ1-1; 8 bases align to TRBD1. The CDR3 covers 15 residues. Germline V gives CDR1 MDHEN, CDR2 SYDVKM. The V gene end was trimmed by 6 bases and the J gene end by 1 base; junction bases not matched to a gene: 7. The CDR3 DNA follows: TGTGCCAGCAGCCTAGGACAGGGAGGGAACACTGAAGCTTTCTTT. Its protein is CASSLGQGGNTEAFF.

This clone appeared a single time. The genes are TRBV29-1 and TRBJ1-1; 8 nucleotides agree with TRBD1. Germline trimming cut 6 bases from V and 8 bases from J; bases unmatched to any gene: 17. From germline, CDR1 is SQVTM and CDR2 ANQGSEA. The length of the CDR3 is 15 residues. The CDR3 DNA sequence: TGCAGCGTCGCCCACCGAGGACAGGGCCCTCCCGAAGCTTTCTTT. Protein product: CSVAHRGQGPPEAFF.

CDR3 sequence: CASSNGGSSKGQPQHF. CDR3 nucleotides: TGTGCCAGCAGCAACGGGGGTTCCAGCAAAGGTCAGCCCCAGCATTTT. V and J are TRBV21-1 and TRBJ1-5. TRBV21-1 is noted as a pseudogene. The CDR3 has 16 residues.

The chain employs TRBV5-8 and TRBJ2-5; D possibly corresponds to TRBD2 (6 bases). Germline assignment: CDR1 SGHTS and CDR2 YDEGEE. The CDR3 extends over 16 amino acids. V gave up 0 bases and J gave up 6 bases, with 18 bases separating them. The CDR3 here is CASSLDGGAFGKTQYF. CDR3 bases: TGTGCCAGCAGCTTGGATGGAGGGGCGTTTGGGAAGACCCAGTACTTC. The full variable domain, completed using reference TRBV5-8 and TRBJ2-5, is EAGVTQSPTHLIKTRGQQATLRCSPISGHTSVYWYQQALGLGLQFLLWYDEGEERNRGNFPPRFSGRQFPNYSSELNVNALELEDSALYLCASSLDGGAFGKTQYFGPGTRLLVL.

CDR3: CASSFHLPVVADYEQYF. CDR3 sequence (DNA): TGTGCCAGCAGTTTCCACCTTCCCGTAGTGGCGGACTACGAGCAGTACTTC. The V call is TRBV28, the J call TRBJ2-7; D remains ambiguous. The CDR3 extends over 17 amino acids. The germline gives CDR1 MDHEN, CDR2 SYDVKM. The V end lost 3 bases, the J end lost 3 bases, and 21 bases lay between the germline ends.

This chain uses TRBV28 with TRBJ2-2; no reliable D call. Germline assignment: CDR1 MDHEN and CDR2 SYDVKM. The CDR3 extends over 14 amino acids. Trimming shortened V by 5 bases and J by 3 bases, and 10 bases separated the two germline ends. The CDR3 spells CASSPVEYTGELFF. The CDR3 DNA reads as TGTGCCAGCAGTCCGGTCGAGTACACCGGGGAGCTGTTTTTT.

This chain uses TRBV7-2 with TRBJ1-5; no clear D gene. The CDR3 extends over 16 amino acids. The germline V gene has CDR1 SGHTA and CDR2 FQGNSA. V was trimmed by 5 bases and J by 0 bases, leaving 14 bases between them. The CDR3 bases are TGTGCCAGCAGCACCTCCGGCGGGTTTAGCAATCAGCCCCAGCATTTT. This sequence encodes CASSTSGGFSNQPQHF.